What follows describes a single T cell receptor beta chain. The antigen is not known. Donation came from healthy HIV-negative adults that had no recent acute infections or vaccinations. Measured with immunoSEQ multiplex PCR; TCRdb has only the in-frame clones, and not every one. The repertoire holds about 980,000 clones, less than 85% seen once, with approximately 1.5% in the top ten. This sample is part of a study of shared clonotypes between healthy human individuals. Study-level results: Clonotypes which were not shared had lower generation probabilities than clonotypes that all four donors shared. Rarefaction curves obtained for sorted subsets showed sequencing incomplete despite large depth.

The specimen sequenced was memory CD4+ T cells sorted from blood. Subset specified: CD45RA-negative fraction. The receptor was isolated from a man aged 18 to 29 in good health.

The CDR3 DNA sequence: TGTGCCTGGAGTGTAAGTCTAGCGGGAGGTGAGCAGTTCTTC. The encoded protein is CAWSVSLAGGEQFF. This sequence joins TRBV30 and TRBJ2-1, with 11 bases that match TRBD2. With 0 bases clipped from V and 9 bases from J, the junction kept 4 bases outside the gene matches. The CDR3 consists of 14 residues. CDR1 GTSNPN and CDR2 SVGIG come from the germline V gene (reference sequence).